The 19 T cell receptor beta chains below all came from one sample that was sequenced in a study of shared clonotypes between healthy human individuals (TCRdb year 2020). Library creation used the immunoSEQ multiplex PCR assay. TCRdb carries this immuneACCESS record with in-frame sequences only. Its versions omit some clonotypes, under half of them owing to an unresolved V gene in the studies checked, with the rest unexplained. The table for this sample lists about 670,000 clones; around 72% of them were counted only once. The ten largest clonotypes hold about 2% of the sample. Sequencing input: memory CD4+ T cells sorted from blood. Explained via the paper, the cell subset or site label denotes: CD45RA-negative fraction. The receptors stem from a woman in her thirties in good health.

Regarding this clone: Other DNA sequences in this specimen translate into the identical CDR3. This chain joins TRBV5-1 and TRBJ1-2, with D unclear. The CDR3 contains 14 residues. The V gene lost 0 bases and the J gene lost 4 bases, with 10 bases spanning the gap. Per germline, CDR1 SGHRS and CDR2 YFSETQ. DNA of the CDR3: TGCGCCAGCAGCTTGGGTACGGAAACCTATGGCTACACCTTC. As protein: CASSLGTETYGYTF. The entire variable domain, with the rest obtained from reference TRBV5-1 and TRBJ1-2, is as follows: KAGVTQTPRYLIKTRGQQVTLSCSPISGHRSVSWYQQTPGQGLQFLFEYFSETQRNKGNFPGRFSGRQFSNSRSEMNVSTLELGDSALYLCASSLGTETYGYTFGSGTRLTVV.

In this sample, this clone turned up many times. This sequence joins TRBV19 and TRBJ2-3, with 14 nucleotides matching TRBD2. After removal of 3 bases from V and 5 bases from J, the junction contained 7 bases not matched to a gene. Germline V gene data show CDR1 as LNHDA and CDR2 as SQIVND (reference sequence). There are 17 residues in the CDR3. CDR3 region: CASSMRLAGGPGDTQYF. The CDR3, as DNA: TGTGCCAGTAGTATGCGACTAGCGGGAGGGCCTGGAGATACGCAGTATTTT. Full variable domain (remainder filled in from reference TRBV19 and TRBJ2-3): DGGITQSPKYLFRKEGQNVTLSCEQNLNHDAMYWYRQDPGQGLRLIYYSQIVNDFQKGDIAEGYSVSREKKESFPLTVTSAQKNPTAFYLCASSMRLAGGPGDTQYFGPGTRLTVL.

This clone was counted once. This chain uses TRBV18 with TRBJ1-5; 7 nucleotides match TRBD1. The germline V gene encodes CDR1 KGHSH and CDR2 LQKENI. J was trimmed by 5 bases and V by 0 bases; bases with no gene match: 1. This CDR3 is built from 14 residues. For the CDR3, the DNA is TGTGCCAGCTCACCACCGGACAGGCATCAGCCCCAGCATTTT. Translated: CASSPPDRHQPQHF.

This clone was seen once. The CDR3 DNA is TGTGCCAGCTGTTGGACTAGCGGCTTCAACACCGGGGAGCTGTTTTTT. As protein: CASCWTSGFNTGELFF. This chain connects TRBV2 to TRBJ2-2; the match to TRBD2 covers 10 bases. The length of the CDR3 is 16 residues. Trimming cost V 8 bases and J 2 bases; bases outside gene matches: 8. The germline gives CDR1 SNHLY, CDR2 FYNNEI.

This clone appeared a single time. The chain joins TRBV7-9 to TRBJ2-7, with a weak D call TRBD1 (6 bases). The CDR3 runs 15 residues. Trimming left V 4 bases short and J 0 bases short, with 13 bases between. The germline V gene encodes CDR1 SEHNR and CDR2 FQNEAQ (reference sequence). CDR3: CASSSPGTFSYEQYF. The DNA for the CDR3 is TGTGCCAGCAGCTCTCCCGGGACATTCTCCTACGAGCAGTACTTC. Supplemented by reference TRBV7-9 and TRBJ2-7, the full variable domain reads DTGVSQNPRHKITKRGQNVTFRCDPISEHNRLYWYRQTLGQGPEFLTYFQNEAQLEKSRLLSDRFSAERPKGSFSTLEIQRTEQGDSAMYLCASSSPGTFSYEQYFGPGTRLTVT.

The chain couples TRBV10-3 to TRBJ2-7, with D tentatively TRBD2 (6 bases). With 0 bases removed from V and 0 bases from J, the gap between germline ends came to 15 bases. There are 17 residues in the CDR3. Per germline, CDR1 ENHRY and CDR2 SYGVKD. Here the CDR3 DNA reads TGTGCCATCAGTGAGTCACTTGCGGGACCAAGCTCCTACGAGCAGTACTTC. Translation gives CAISESLAGPSSYEQYF.

This clone was found many times. The chain couples TRBV5-1 to TRBJ2-1; D possibly corresponds to TRBD2 (6 bases). V was pared by 5 bases and J by 3 bases, with 12 bases between. In germline, CDR1 is SGHRS, CDR2 YFSETQ. This CDR3 is 14 amino acids long. CDR3: CASRADGGYNEQFF. In DNA form, the CDR3 reads TGCGCCAGCAGGGCGGACGGGGGCTACAATGAGCAGTTCTTC.

V gene TRBV19 combines with J gene TRBJ2-7; no reliable D call. V lost 6 bases and J lost 1, with 13 bases in between. Germline V gene sequence: CDR1 LNHDA, CDR2 SQIVND (reference sequence). This CDR3 region has 14 residues. The CDR3 coding sequence is TGTGCCAGTAGAAACACAGAAATTTCCTACGAGCAGTACTTC. Amino acid sequence: CASRNTEISYEQYF.

In this sample, this clone turned up once. The chain is built from TRBV4-1 and TRBJ1-2; 9 nucleotides match TRBD1. Germline loops: CDR1 MGHRA, CDR2 YSYEKL. The CDR3 is 16 residues long. Trimming at V came to 6 bases and at J to 8 bases, leaving 16 bases not matched to a gene. CDR3 protein: CASSHPGTGNRGGYTF. DNA for the CDR3: TGCGCCAGCAGTCACCCCGGGACAGGGAACCGAGGAGGCTACACCTTC.

This clone was counted a single time. The gene calls are TRBV28 and TRBJ1-5, with D possibly TRBD1 on 5 matching bases. Germline V gene data show CDR1 as MDHEN and CDR2 as SYDVKM. The CDR3 runs 15 residues. Trimming cost V 6 bases and J 4 bases, with 16 bases left between them. CDR3 in amino acids: CASSTGHQINQPQHF. The CDR3 nucleotides read TGTGCCAGCAGCACAGGCCACCAAATAAATCAGCCCCAGCATTTT.

The chain uses TRBV30 and TRBJ2-5; 7 nucleotides agree with TRBD2. Trimming cost V 3 bases and J 5 bases; bases outside gene matches: 6. CDR3 length: 13 residues. Germline V gene lookup returns CDR1 GTSNPN and CDR2 SVGIG (reference sequence). The CDR3 loop reads CAWSGLGGETQYF. The CDR3 nucleotides are TGTGCCTGGAGCGGGCTGGGGGGGGAGACCCAGTACTTC.

In the case of this clone: At the DNA level, this CDR3 is encoded by other sequences in the same sample as well. The rearrangement uses TRBV11-2 and TRBJ2-7; TRBD1 agrees at 8 bases. In germline, CDR1 is SGHAT, CDR2 FQNNGV. V lost 3 bases and J lost 2; bases outside the gene matches: 0. The CDR3 has 13 amino acids. For the CDR3, the DNA is TGTGCCAGCAGCTTGGACAGGGCCTACGAGCAGTACTTC. Translated, it gives CASSLDRAYEQYF.

The chain carries TRBV5-1 and TRBJ1-2; tentative D call: TRBD1 (5 bases). This CDR3 has 14 residues. CDR1 SGHRS and CDR2 YFSETQ come from the germline V gene. Trimming cost V 1 base and J 2 bases, with 9 bases left between them. CDR3 amino acids: CASSLNPGNYGYTF. CDR3 coding DNA: TGCGCCAGCAGCTTGAATCCAGGGAACTATGGCTACACCTTC.

This clone has more than one count but fewer than ten. The genes are TRBV28 and TRBJ1-3, with D perhaps TRBD1 (6 bases). This CDR3 spans 13 amino acids. V was pared by 5 bases and J by 9 bases, with 14 bases between. Germline-derived CDR1 and CDR2 are MDHEN and SYDVKM. The CDR3 DNA is TGTGCCAGCAGTGCGGGGGCTAGAGGCACCATATATTTT. Translated: CASSAGARGTIYF.

This clone showed up many times. This chain joins TRBV5-4 and TRBJ1-2; 8 nucleotides align to TRBD1. Germline lookup yields CDR1 SGHNT and CDR2 YYREEE (reference sequence). V shed 4 bases, J shed 8 bases, and the junction held 7 bases outside the gene matches. This CDR3 region has 13 residues. CDR3 nucleotides: TGTGCCAGCAGCCCCCAGGGGGCGCAGGGCTACACCTTC. This gives the protein CASSPQGAQGYTF.

The chain carries TRBV6-1 and TRBJ1-1, with D possibly matching TRBD1 (5 bases). In germline, CDR1 is MNHNS, CDR2 SASEGT. V was clipped by 3 bases and J by 5 bases, with 13 bases between them. CDR3 length equals 14 residues. The DNA of the CDR3 is TGTGCCAGCAGTGATTGGGGGTTGGCGACTGAAGCTTTCTTT. Encoded protein: CASSDWGLATEAFF.

This clone was detected a few times. The chain has TRBV19 and TRBJ2-1, with TRBD2 identical over 7 bases. The length of the CDR3 is 14 residues. Looked up from germline, CDR1 is LNHDA and CDR2 is SQIVND (reference sequence). V trimming: 6 bases; J trimming: 2 bases; junction bases outside the gene matches: 4. CDR3 DNA sequence: TGTGCCAGTAGCCTAGCGGAAACCTACAATGAGCAGTTCTTC. It translates to CASSLAETYNEQFF.

This clone was observed a handful of times. This specimen includes other DNA sequences encoding the same CDR3. The chain employs TRBV5-1 and TRBJ2-3; D not certain. CDR3 length equals 15 residues. Germline assignment: CDR1 SGHRS and CDR2 YFSETQ. The V gene lost 4 bases and the J gene lost 0 bases, with 12 bases spanning the gap. The CDR3 protein is CASSPDSTSTDTQYF. The CDR3 nucleotides read TGCGCCAGCAGCCCCGACTCTACTAGCACAGATACGCAGTATTTT.

The chain has TRBV28 and TRBJ2-5, with TRBD2 matching over 9 bases. Germline assignment: CDR1 MDHEN and CDR2 SYDVKM. The CDR3 is 15 residues long. V lost 6 bases to trimming and J lost 7 bases; unmatched junction nucleotides: 12. The CDR3 here is CASSGKASGVWTQYF. CDR3 nucleotide sequence: TGTGCCAGCAGCGGGAAGGCTAGCGGGGTGTGGACCCAGTACTTC.